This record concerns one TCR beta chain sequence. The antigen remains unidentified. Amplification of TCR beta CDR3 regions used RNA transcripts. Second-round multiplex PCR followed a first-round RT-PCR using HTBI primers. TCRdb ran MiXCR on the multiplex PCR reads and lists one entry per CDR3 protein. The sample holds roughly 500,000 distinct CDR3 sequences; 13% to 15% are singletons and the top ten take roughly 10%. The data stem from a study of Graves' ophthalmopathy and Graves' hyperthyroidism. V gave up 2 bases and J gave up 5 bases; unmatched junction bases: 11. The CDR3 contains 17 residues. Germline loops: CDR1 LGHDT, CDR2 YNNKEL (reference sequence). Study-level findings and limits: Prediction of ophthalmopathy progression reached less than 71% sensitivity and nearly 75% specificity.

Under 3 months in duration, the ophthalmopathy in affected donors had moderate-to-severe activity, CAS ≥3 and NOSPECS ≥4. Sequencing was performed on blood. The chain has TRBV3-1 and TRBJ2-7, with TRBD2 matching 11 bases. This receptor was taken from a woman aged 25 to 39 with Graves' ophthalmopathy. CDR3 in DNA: TGTGCCAGCAGCCAATACCGGGCGGGACTAGCGGTCGACGAGCAGTACTTC. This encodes CASSQYRAGLAVDEQYF.